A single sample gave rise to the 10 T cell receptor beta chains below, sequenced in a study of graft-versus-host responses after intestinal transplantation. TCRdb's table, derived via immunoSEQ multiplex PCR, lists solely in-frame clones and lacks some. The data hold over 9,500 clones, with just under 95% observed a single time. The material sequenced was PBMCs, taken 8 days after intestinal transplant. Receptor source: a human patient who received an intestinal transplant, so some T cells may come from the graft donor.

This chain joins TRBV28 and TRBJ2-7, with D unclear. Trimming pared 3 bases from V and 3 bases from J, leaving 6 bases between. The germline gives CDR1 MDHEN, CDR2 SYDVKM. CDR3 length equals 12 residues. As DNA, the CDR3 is TGTGCCAGCAGTTTCCCAGGCTACGAGCAGTACTTC. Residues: CASSFPGYEQYF.

This CDR3 is CASSFKRLGLEQYF. The CDR3 DNA reads as TGTGCCAGCAGTTTCAAGCGGTTGGGGCTCGAGCAGTACTTC. The genes are TRBV28 and TRBJ2-7; D could derive from TRBD1 or TRBD2 (5 bases each). Germline CDR1 is MDHEN and CDR2 is SYDVKM. V was cut by 3 bases and J by 6 bases, with 15 bases left in between. The CDR3 totals 14 residues. Combining the CDR3 with reference TRBV28 and TRBJ2-7 gives the whole variable domain DVKVTQSSRYLVKRTGEKVFLECVQDMDHENMFWYRQDPGLGLRLIYFSYDVKMKEKGDIPEGYSVSREKKERFSLILESASTNQTSMYLCASSFKRLGLEQYFGPGTRLTVT.

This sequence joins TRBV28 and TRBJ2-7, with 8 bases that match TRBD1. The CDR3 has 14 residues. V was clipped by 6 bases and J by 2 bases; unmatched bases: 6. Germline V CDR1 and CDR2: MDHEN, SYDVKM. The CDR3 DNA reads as TGTGCCAGCAGCACGGGACAGGATCCCTACGAGCAGTACTTC. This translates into CASSTGQDPYEQYF.

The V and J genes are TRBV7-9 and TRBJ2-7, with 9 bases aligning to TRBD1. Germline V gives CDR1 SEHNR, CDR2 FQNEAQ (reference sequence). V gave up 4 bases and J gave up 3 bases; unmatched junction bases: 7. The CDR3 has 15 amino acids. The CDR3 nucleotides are TGTGCCAGCAGCTCGCCCGGGACAGGGTACTACGAGCAGTACTTC. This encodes CASSSPGTGYYEQYF.

CDR3 amino acids: CASKEGPSYEQYF. The CDR3 DNA sequence: TGTGCCAGCAAAGAGGGTCCAAGCTACGAGCAGTACTTC. J is TRBJ2-7 and V is TRBV2, with a tentative D call TRBD2 (5 bases). The length of the CDR3 is 13 residues. From germline, CDR1 is SNHLY and CDR2 FYNNEI. Trimming left V 7 bases short and J 3 bases short, with 13 bases between.

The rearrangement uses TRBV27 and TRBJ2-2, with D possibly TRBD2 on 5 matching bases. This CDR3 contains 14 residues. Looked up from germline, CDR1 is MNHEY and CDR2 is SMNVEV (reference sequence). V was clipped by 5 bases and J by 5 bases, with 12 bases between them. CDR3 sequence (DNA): TGTGCCAGCAGTCCCCTCGGGGTGACCGGGGAGCTGTTTTTT. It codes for CASSPLGVTGELFF.

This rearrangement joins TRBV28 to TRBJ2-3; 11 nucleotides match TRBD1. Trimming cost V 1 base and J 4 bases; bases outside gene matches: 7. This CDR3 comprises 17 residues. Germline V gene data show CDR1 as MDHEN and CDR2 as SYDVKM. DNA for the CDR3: TGTGCCAGCAGTTTATCCAGGACAGGGGGCGAGTCAGATACGCAGTATTTT. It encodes CASSLSRTGGESDTQYF.

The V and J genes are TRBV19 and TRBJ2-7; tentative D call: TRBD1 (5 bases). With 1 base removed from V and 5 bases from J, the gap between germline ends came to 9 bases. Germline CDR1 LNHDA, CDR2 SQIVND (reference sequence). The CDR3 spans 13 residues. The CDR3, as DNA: TGTGCCAGTAGTATAGGAACAGGACACGAGCAGTACTTC. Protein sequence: CASSIGTGHEQYF. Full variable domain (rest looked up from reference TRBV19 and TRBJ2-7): DGGITQSPKYLFRKEGQNVTLSCEQNLNHDAMYWYRQDPGQGLRLIYYSQIVNDFQKGDIAEGYSVSREKKESFPLTVTSAQKNPTAFYLCASSIGTGHEQYFGPGTRLTVT.

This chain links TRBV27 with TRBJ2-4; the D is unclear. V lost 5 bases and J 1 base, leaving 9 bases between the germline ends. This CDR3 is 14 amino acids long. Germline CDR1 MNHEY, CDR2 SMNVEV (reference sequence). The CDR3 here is CASSPSGAKNIQYF. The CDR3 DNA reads TGTGCCAGCAGTCCTTCCGGGGCCAAAAACATTCAGTACTTC.

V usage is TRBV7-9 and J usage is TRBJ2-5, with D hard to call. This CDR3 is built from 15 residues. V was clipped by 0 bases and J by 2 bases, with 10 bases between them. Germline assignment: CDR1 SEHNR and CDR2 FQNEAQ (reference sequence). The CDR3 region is CASSLAQVLQETQYF. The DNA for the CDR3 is TGTGCCAGCAGCTTAGCCCAGGTCCTGCAAGAGACCCAGTACTTC.